This entry describes one TCR beta chain. It lacks a known antigen. No base quality information exists; no much larger clone differs at one position. One collaborating source in Seattle enrolled patients during active infection and followed them longitudinally through the course of disease. Collaborating institutions collected whole blood in K2EDTA tubes following their own protocols. Collaborator samples were shipped for TCRbeta analysis as frozen whole blood, isolated PBMCs, or DNA extracted from either sample type. Via the germline V gene, CDR1 is SGHRS and CDR2 YFSETQ. Trimming leaves V shorter by 3 bases and J shorter by 9 bases, with the junction holding 6 bases beyond the gene matches. The cysteine opens and the phenylalanine closes a CDR3 of 15 amino acids. The retained sequence is limited to the CDR3, 45 bases, with the frame set at the first base. The data originate from a study of blood T cell repertoires in COVID-19 (dated by TCRdb to the early 2020s). Background on the whole study: Collaborator samples came from the United States, Italy and Spain and covered acute and convalescent phases of COVID-19. The material from the prospective study consisted of cDNA or gDNA derived from T cells, B-cell-depleted T cells, or PBMCs. Subjects who had been exposed to COVID-19, were actively infected with it, or had recovered from it provided the deeply sampled blood TCRbeta repertoires that made up the dataset. A freely available public database, intended as a resource for researchers studying the immune response to SARS-CoV-2, is where the repertoires were released. Samples came from the ongoing ImmuneRACE study (first 160 participants) plus 1,254 subjects from 6 global collaborators. The sample metadata nearly always contained a de-identified subject ID, COVID-19 status, age in years and sex. Where HLA class I and class II types were available, the types were taken from metadata supplied by the sample provider, not from assay-based typing. Summary of the overall study and its limitations: The quantity of clinical and demographic metadata differed by source and by participant and was supplied without curation.

TCRbeta CDR3 regions were amplified from genomic DNA using the immunoSEQ Assay, a bias-controlled multiplex PCR. The authors' pipeline ran thus. Nucleated cell counts per sample were estimated from amplification of reference gene primers within the assay. To quantify the absolute abundance of each unique TCRbeta CDR3 rearrangement, sequence reads were collapsed and filtered. For each sample, productive Simpson clonality was calculated as the square root of Simpson's diversity index across productive rearrangements. What TCRdb holds here is the immuneACCESS table cut down to in-frame rearrangements. Part of the clones is not present; checked against another copy, under half of the missing clones reflect an unresolved V gene, and the others are unexplained. The V and J calls and clone size come from that table; D and trimming were worked out from the DNA. The sample profile shows around 460,000 clones; over 85% of them were found once. The ten largest clonotypes hold 0.8% to 1% of the sample.

The V gene is TRBV5-1 and the J gene is TRBJ2-1, with TRBD2 matching 13 junction bases. Sequenced: peripheral blood. This receptor was taken from a man aged 18-30 years with COVID-19, enrolled during active disease. The DNA sequence is given as TGCGCCAGCAGCTCCGGACTAGCGGGAGAAGGTGAGCAGTTCTTC. It codes for CASSSGLAGEGEQFF.